The 29 T cell receptor beta chains reported below all come from one sample, sequenced in a study of shared clonotypes between healthy human individuals. Using immunoSEQ multiplex PCR, the repertoire was profiled, and TCRdb retains in-frame clones only, with some absent. This sample has 800,000 to 1,200,000 clones, with more than 75% found just once. Sequencing input: memory CD4+ T cells from PBMCs. Subset meaning: CD45RA-negative fraction. These receptors originate from a young man in good health. Some clones in this sample may be carry-over from other donors' samples.

The chain joins TRBV9 to TRBJ1-2; D remains ambiguous. The ends were cut back, 4 bases at V and 2 bases at J, with 9 bases in the middle. The germline gives CDR1 SGDLS, CDR2 YYNGEE. The CDR3 contains 13 residues. The DNA for the CDR3 is TGTGCCAGCAGCCCAGAGGCAAACTATGGCTACACCTTC. Protein product: CASSPEANYGYTF.

The rearrangement links TRBV18 to TRBJ1-1; D remains ambiguous. This CDR3 is 14 amino acids long. V was pared by 3 bases and J by 0 bases, with 8 bases between. Germline assignment: CDR1 KGHSH and CDR2 LQKENI. In DNA form, the CDR3 reads TGTGCCAGCTCACCGCCGAGCATGAACACTGAAGCTTTCTTT. Translation: CASSPPSMNTEAFF. The whole variable domain, remainder taken from reference TRBV18 and TRBJ1-1, is NAGVMQNPRHLVRRRGQEARLRCSPMKGHSHVYWYRQLPEEGLKFMVYLQKENIIDESGMPKERFSAEFPKEGPSILRIQQVVRGDSAAYFCASSPPSMNTEAFFGQGTRLTVV.

V gene TRBV28 combines with J gene TRBJ2-6; D tentatively reads TRBD1 or TRBD2 (6 bases each). The V and J ends lost 2 bases and 3 bases respectively, with 17 bases between them. The CDR3 loop spans 18 amino acids. Germline V gene sequence: CDR1 MDHEN, CDR2 SYDVKM. The CDR3 sequence: CASSLTGDNLIGANVLTF. CDR3 DNA sequence: TGTGCCAGCAGTTTAACGGGGGACAATCTTATTGGGGCCAACGTCCTGACTTTC. The whole variable domain, filled in from reference TRBV28 and TRBJ2-6, reads DVKVTQSSRYLVKRTGEKVFLECVQDMDHENMFWYRQDPGLGLRLIYFSYDVKMKEKGDIPEGYSVSREKKERFSLILESASTNQTSMYLCASSLTGDNLIGANVLTFGAGSRLTVL.

This rearrangement joins TRBV28 to TRBJ1-2, with 8 positions matching TRBD1. The CDR3 extends over 18 amino acids. From germline, CDR1 is MDHEN and CDR2 SYDVKM. J gave up 4 bases and V 5 bases, and 18 bases lay outside the gene matches. The CDR3 loop reads CASSPRTGYRMGRYGYTF. The DNA of the CDR3 is TGTGCCAGCAGTCCCCGGACAGGGTATCGTATGGGGCGCTATGGCTACACCTTC.

This rearrangement joins TRBV5-8 to TRBJ1-2; D not certain. V lost 6 bases to trimming and J lost 8 bases, with 11 bases between them. The length of the CDR3 is 11 residues. CDR1 and CDR2 from the germline V gene are SGHTS and YDEGEE. The CDR3 bases are TGTGCCAGCACAGCTTCTGCCGGCTACACCTTC. This gives the protein CASTASAGYTF.

The chain couples TRBV9 to TRBJ2-1; 10 bases map to TRBD2. CDR1 and CDR2 from the germline V gene are SGDLS and YYNGEE. The J segment lost 3 bases and the V segment lost 0 bases, leaving 3 bases of the junction unmatched. The CDR3 loop spans 16 amino acids. The CDR3: CASSVVGTSVYNEQFF. The CDR3 coding sequence is TGTGCCAGCAGCGTAGTGGGGACTAGCGTCTACAATGAGCAGTTCTTC.

In its sample, this clone was seen a few times. The rearrangement links TRBV5-6 to TRBJ2-7; D is perhaps TRBD2 (5 bases). With 3 bases removed from V and 5 bases from J, the gap between germline ends came to 18 bases. Germline V lookup: CDR1 SGHDT, CDR2 YYEEEE. The CDR3 has 15 amino acids. CDR3 sequence (DNA): TGTGCCAGCAGCTCGATCAACCAGAAGGGAGACGAGCAGTACTTC. Its translation is CASSSINQKGDEQYF.

The V call is TRBV5-1, the J call TRBJ2-1, with 12 bases fitting TRBD2. Trimming took 5 bases from V and 8 from J; bases not matched to a gene: 5. Germline assignment: CDR1 SGHRS and CDR2 YFSETQ. This CDR3 is 14 amino acids long. In nucleotides, the CDR3 is TGCGCCAGCAGGGACGGACTAGCGGGATATGAGCAGTTCTTC. Encoded protein: CASRDGLAGYEQFF.

A remark on this clone: Other DNA sequences in this sample translate to the same CDR3. The chain links TRBV5-1 to TRBJ2-5; no definite D call. V lost 4 bases and J lost 4, with 11 bases in between. Germline CDR1 reads SGHRS; CDR2 reads YFSETQ. CDR3 length equals 13 residues. In DNA, the CDR3 is TGCGCCAGCAGCCTGGAAGGACGAGAGACCCAGTACTTC. This sequence encodes CASSLEGRETQYF.

V is TRBV6-1 and J is TRBJ2-1; D call uncertain. This CDR3 is 17 amino acids long. V lost 3 bases and J lost 0, with 15 bases in between. Germline V CDR1 and CDR2: MNHNS, SASEGT. In DNA form, the CDR3 reads TGTGCCAGCAGTGATCCATCCACGGGTCGCTCCTACAATGAGCAGTTCTTC. It specifies CASSDPSTGRSYNEQFF.

This sequence joins TRBV4-1 and TRBJ1-2, with 9 bases aligning to TRBD1. The CDR3 covers 14 residues. Unmatched junction bases numbered 3, after V lost 6 bases and J lost 1 base. Germline V lookup: CDR1 MGHRA, CDR2 YSYEKL. The CDR3 bases are TGCGCCAGCAGAGGACAGGGGCTTAACTATGGCTACACCTTC. It yields the protein CASRGQGLNYGYTF.

This clone was recorded only once. V is TRBV6-5 and J is TRBJ2-1; 10 bases agree with TRBD2. The CDR3 length is 14 residues. Germline assignment: CDR1 MNHEY and CDR2 SVGAGI. J was trimmed by 4 bases and V by 4 bases; bases with no gene match: 1. The CDR3 sequence: CASSSTSGYNEQFF. The CDR3 DNA sequence: TGTGCCAGCAGTTCGACTAGCGGGTACAATGAGCAGTTCTTC.

This chain uses TRBV6-1 with TRBJ1-1, with no clear D. V shed 6 bases and J shed 0 bases, with 11 bases lying between them. The length of the CDR3 is 14 residues. Germline loops: CDR1 MNHNS, CDR2 SASEGT. CDR3 in DNA: TGTGCCAGCAGCCACCATATCATGAACACTGAAGCTTTCTTT. Its protein product is CASSHHIMNTEAFF.

V gene TRBV30 combines with J gene TRBJ2-7, with 9 bases that match TRBD1. Per germline, CDR1 GTSNPN and CDR2 SVGIG (reference sequence). With V trimmed by 3 bases and J by 4 bases, 10 bases remained unmatched. This CDR3 has 15 amino acids. The CDR3 sequence: CAWRKTGTGQYEQYF. The DNA for the CDR3 is TGTGCCTGGAGGAAAACCGGGACAGGGCAATACGAGCAGTACTTC.

The chain uses TRBV27 and TRBJ2-7, with TRBD2 matching over 7 bases. CDR1 is MNHEY and CDR2 is SMNVEV in the germline V gene (reference sequence). This CDR3 spans 14 amino acids. V lost 6 bases to trimming and J lost 4 bases; unmatched junction nucleotides: 9. Here the CDR3 reads CASSPAAGKYEQYF. CDR3 coding DNA: TGTGCCAGCAGCCCCGCAGCGGGAAAGTACGAGCAGTACTTC.

This chain joins TRBV30 and TRBJ1-6; tentative D call: TRBD1 (6 bases). V dropped 2 bases and J dropped 10 bases, with 18 bases sitting between them. Germline CDR1 reads GTSNPN; CDR2 reads SVGIG (reference sequence). The CDR3 is 15 residues long. The CDR3 sequence: CAWSRDGGLRSPLHF. CDR3 coding DNA: TGTGCCTGGAGTCGCGACGGGGGCTTACGATCACCCCTCCACTTT.

This clone was counted once. This sequence joins TRBV7-9 and TRBJ2-7; the D call may be TRBD1 or TRBD2 (5 bases each). V was shortened by 1 base and J by 4 bases, with 17 bases between the two germline ends. Germline V gene lookup returns CDR1 SEHNR and CDR2 FQNEAQ (reference sequence). The CDR3 runs 16 residues. The CDR3 protein is CASSLVRDLTDYEQYF. In nucleotides, the CDR3 is TGTGCCAGCAGCTTAGTCCGGGACCTTACTGATTACGAGCAGTACTTC.

The chain links TRBV27 to TRBJ2-1; D might be TRBD1 (6 bases). CDR1 is MNHEY and CDR2 is SMNVEV in the germline V gene (reference sequence). The CDR3 length is 16 residues. V was clipped by 5 bases and J by 7 bases, with 21 bases between them. DNA of the CDR3: TGTGCCAGCAGTATCCATCAGACAGGCCTGAGGAATGAGCAGTTCTTC. It codes for CASSIHQTGLRNEQFF.

The chain joins TRBV6-6 to TRBJ2-7; TRBD2 agrees at 10 bases. Losses at the gene ends were 8 bases for V and 2 bases for J; bases not matched to a gene: 6. Germline CDR1 reads MNHNY; CDR2 reads SVGAGI (reference sequence). There are 14 residues in the CDR3. The CDR3 spells CASLSSGRAYEQYF. As DNA, the CDR3 is TGTGCCAGCTTATCAAGCGGGAGGGCCTACGAGCAGTACTTC.

The genes are TRBV9 and TRBJ2-1; D not certain. Germline assignment: CDR1 SGDLS and CDR2 YYNGEE. CDR3 size: 16 residues. Trimming removed 4 bases from V and 0 bases from J, with 14 bases in between. The CDR3 region is CASSPDPLSSYNEQFF. The CDR3 coding sequence is TGTGCCAGCAGCCCTGACCCATTGAGCTCCTACAATGAGCAGTTCTTC.

Only a few counts were recorded for this clone. The rearrangement joins TRBV7-2 to TRBJ2-7; D remains unclear. Trimming left V 6 bases short and J 3 bases short, with 12 bases between. CDR3 length equals 13 residues. In germline, CDR1 is SGHTA, CDR2 FQGNSA. In DNA form, the CDR3 reads TGTGCCAGCAGTAACTACAAGGACTACGAGCAGTACTTC. It translates to CASSNYKDYEQYF.

This sequence joins TRBV28 and TRBJ2-5; 11 bases align to TRBD1. With 2 bases clipped from V and 4 bases from J, the junction kept 3 bases outside the gene matches. This CDR3 spans 15 amino acids. Germline V gene sequence: CDR1 MDHEN, CDR2 SYDVKM. CDR3 sequence: CASSLGTGGGETQYF. As DNA, the CDR3 is TGTGCCAGCAGTTTAGGGACAGGGGGGGGAGAGACCCAGTACTTC.

The gene calls are TRBV4-1 and TRBJ1-5; a possible D gene is TRBD1 (6 bases). The V gene lost 6 bases and the J gene lost 5 bases, with 11 bases spanning the gap. The CDR3 covers 13 residues. Germline V CDR1 and CDR2: MGHRA, YSYEKL. The CDR3 nucleotides read TGCGCCAGCAGTTCACAGGGCGATCAGCCCCAGCATTTT. Protein product: CASSSQGDQPQHF.

As concerns this clone: This may be a read error, as it is one base from a much larger clone. This chain links TRBV7-9 with TRBJ2-3; TRBD1 matches at 8 bases. Germline V gene data show CDR1 as SEHNR and CDR2 as FQNEAQ (reference sequence). Germline trimming cut 5 bases from V and 3 bases from J; bases unmatched to any gene: 4. The CDR3 runs 14 residues. The CDR3 nucleotides read TGTGCCAGCAGCCAGGACAGGGAAACAGATACGCAGTATTTT. Amino acids: CASSQDRETDTQYF.

The chain combines TRBV7-9 with TRBJ1-2, with a weak D call TRBD1 (6 bases). This CDR3 is 15 amino acids long. V lost 5 bases and J lost 2, with 15 bases in between. CDR1 and CDR2 from the germline V gene are SEHNR and FQNEAQ (reference sequence). The CDR3 DNA is TGTGCCAGCAGCCCCCGGACAGCCCTAAACTATGGCTACACCTTC. This codes for CASSPRTALNYGYTF.

The CDR3 DNA sequence: TGTGCCAGCAGCCCCTTAGCGGGAGGGCCGGGGGAGCAGTACTTC. Translated, it gives CASSPLAGGPGEQYF. The rearrangement joins TRBV7-2 to TRBJ2-7, with 11 nucleotides matching TRBD2. CDR1 is SGHTA, CDR2 FQGNSA, per germline. This CDR3 comprises 15 residues. V was pared by 5 bases and J by 7 bases, with 10 bases of the junction left unmatched.

This clone was recorded once. The rearrangement links TRBV9 to TRBJ2-3; D is uncertain. There are 15 residues in the CDR3. CDR1 and CDR2 (germline): SGDLS, YYNGEE. The V and J ends lost 3 bases and 2 bases respectively, with 13 bases between them. CDR3 region: CASSARGENTDTQYF. The DNA for the CDR3 is TGTGCCAGCAGCGCCCGAGGCGAGAACACAGATACGCAGTATTTT.

Only a few counts were recorded for this clone. DNA for the CDR3: TGTGCCAGCAGCTTAGATACCGGTCAGCCCCAGCATTTT. This gives the protein CASSLDTGQPQHF. The chain has TRBV7-9 and TRBJ1-5, with D hard to call. Trimming took 1 base from V and 6 from J, leaving 7 bases between them. This CDR3 contains 13 residues. Germline V lookup: CDR1 SEHNR, CDR2 FQNEAQ (reference sequence).

The chain uses TRBV28 and TRBJ2-7; 7 positions agree with TRBD2. CDR1 MDHEN and CDR2 SYDVKM come from the germline V gene. The CDR3 is made up of 13 amino acids. Trimming at V came to 6 bases and at J to 3 bases, leaving 5 bases not matched to a gene. The CDR3 region has the DNA TGTGCCAGCAGCACGGGGGGTGGCTACGAGCAGTACTTC. Amino acid sequence: CASSTGGGYEQYF.